Sequencing of this T cell receptor (beta chain) was carried out in a study of cytomegalovirus exposure and HLA in healthy donors. Study-wide points: Reports indicated that the classifier achieved high specificity and sensitivity in diagnosing cytomegalovirus status. Altogether, 150 to 200 TCR beta chains were recorded as cytomegalovirus-associated.

The table lists this clone with a count of one. Its antigen is as yet unknown. The PCR had 60 Vbeta and 13 Jbeta primers. Per the original data handling: Later, an analysis found tens of millions of unique TCR beta chains, and roughly 9.9 million of these were shared. Sequencing was performed with immunoSEQ multiplex PCR; in TCRdb, only in-frame clones are kept and a portion is missing. D and trimming come from the DNA, and the V and J calls and clone size come from that table. The table lists 150,000 to 180,000 clones, more than 70% of them singletons. The germline V gene encodes CDR1 SEHNR and CDR2 FQNEAQ (reference sequence). The CDR3 covers 13 residues. Trimming cost V 2 bases and J 0 bases, with 4 bases left between them.

This chain links TRBV7-9 with TRBJ1-1, with unresolved D. Source material: PBMCs. The clonotype originates from a woman in her thirties or forties in good health and CMV-seropositive. The CDR3 DNA reads TGTGCCAGCAGCTTAACAGTGAACACTGAAGCTTTCTTT. As protein: CASSLTVNTEAFF.